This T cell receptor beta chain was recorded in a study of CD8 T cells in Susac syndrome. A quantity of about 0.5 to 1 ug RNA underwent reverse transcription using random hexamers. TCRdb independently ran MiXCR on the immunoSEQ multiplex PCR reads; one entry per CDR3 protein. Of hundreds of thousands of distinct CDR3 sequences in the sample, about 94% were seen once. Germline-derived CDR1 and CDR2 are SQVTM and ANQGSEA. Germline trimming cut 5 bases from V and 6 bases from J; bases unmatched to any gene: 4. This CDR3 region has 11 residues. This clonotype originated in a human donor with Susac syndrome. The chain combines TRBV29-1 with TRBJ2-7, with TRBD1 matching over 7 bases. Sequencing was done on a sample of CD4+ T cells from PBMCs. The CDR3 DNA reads TGCAGCGTTCGAGGGGGCGGCGAGCAGTACTTC. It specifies CSVRGGGEQYF.